This TCR beta chain was identified in a study of shared clonotypes between healthy human individuals. The study's findings and limits: Naive subsets, compared against memory subsets, generally had larger estimated richness values. The study drew on few donors, limiting represented genetic and exposure-history diversity.

Points on this clone: The antigen remains unidentified.

Original processing methods: Junction-only sequences without quality scores were provided by ImmunoSEQ, so filtering was different. Profiled with immunoSEQ multiplex PCR; TCRdb holds only in-frame clones, not every one. V, J and clone size are those of that table, while D and trimming were read from the DNA. The sample lists approximately 980,000 clones; 76% were seen once. Germline V gene data show CDR1 as SGHTA and CDR2 as FQGTGA. The CDR3 runs 14 residues. The V and J ends lost 5 bases and 6 bases respectively, with 13 bases between them. Healthy and HIV-negative, the adult donors had no recent acute infections or vaccinations.

The source is a man aged 18 to 29 in good health. The J gene is TRBJ2-2, the V gene TRBV7-3; D may be TRBD1 or TRBD2 (5 bases each). Sequencing was carried out using memory CD4+ T cells sorted from blood. Subset meaning: CD45RA-negative fraction. CDR3 nucleotide sequence: TGTGCCAGCAGCGTAGGGCAGGGAGCCGGGGAGCTGTTTTTT. Translating gives CASSVGQGAGELFF.